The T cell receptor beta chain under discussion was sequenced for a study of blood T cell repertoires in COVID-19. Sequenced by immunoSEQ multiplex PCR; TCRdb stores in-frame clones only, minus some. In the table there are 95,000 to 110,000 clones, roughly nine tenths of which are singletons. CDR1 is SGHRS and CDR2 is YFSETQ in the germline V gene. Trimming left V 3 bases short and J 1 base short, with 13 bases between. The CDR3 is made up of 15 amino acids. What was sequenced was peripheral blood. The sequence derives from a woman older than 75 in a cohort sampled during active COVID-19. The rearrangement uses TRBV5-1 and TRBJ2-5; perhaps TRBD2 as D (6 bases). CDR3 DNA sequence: TGCGCCAGCAGCTGGGAGGTTGGGACCCAAGAGACCCAGTACTTC. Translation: CASSWEVGTQETQYF.